This TCR beta chain derives from a study of T cell repertoires in aging, cancer and after chemotherapy. On the study more broadly: Pre- and post-chemotherapy samples were paired from glioblastoma patients treated with temozolomide-based therapy. Findings of the study overall: In each cancer cohort, median generation probability increased across chemotherapy, suggesting thymic output rebounded.

TCR beta rearrangements were amplified from peripheral blood genomic DNA. On this clonotype: Its antigen remains unknown.

TRB rearrangements spanning V, D and J were amplified using mixed TRB-A/B primers. TCRdb recomputed calls from the multiplex PCR reads with MiXCR, one row per CDR3 protein. The table shows around 20,000 distinct CDR3 sequences, with approximately 40% occurring only once. The trim removed 2 bases at V and 1 base at J, leaving 1 base unmatched. The germline V gene has CDR1 SGHTA and CDR2 FQGNSA. This CDR3 has 15 residues. The sequence came from a human donor with a solid tumor. The chain joins TRBV7-2 to TRBJ1-1, with 10 bases matching TRBD1. Sequencing was performed on blood. CDR3 in DNA: TGTGCCAGCAGCTTACGACAGGGGGCGAACACTGAAGCTTTCTTT. Protein sequence: CASSLRQGANTEAFF.